The 28 T cell receptor beta chains below were found in one sample sequenced in a study of T cell changes during pregnancy in multiple sclerosis. The protocol was immunoSEQ multiplex PCR, while the TCRdb copy is restricted to in-frame clones and leaves out a portion. The sample records 68,000 or so clones, about 91% being singletons. The sample was peripheral blood, taken in the second trimester of pregnancy. These receptors were taken from a female donor in good health, enrolled as a control in a pregnancy study.

CDR3 sequence: CASSAQLMNTEAFF. The CDR3 DNA sequence: TGTGCCAGCAGCGCTCAACTCATGAACACTGAAGCTTTCTTT. This chain connects TRBV21-1 to TRBJ1-1. TRBV21-1 is listed as a pseudogene. The CDR3 runs 14 residues.

The chain has TRBV28 and TRBJ1-6; 7 nucleotides match TRBD1. Per the germline V gene, CDR1 is MDHEN and CDR2 is SYDVKM. V lost 8 bases and J lost 5; bases outside the gene matches: 12. The CDR3 runs 16 residues. The DNA for the CDR3 is TGTGCCAGCCACGAGGCCGCAACAGGGGATAATTCACCCCTCCACTTT. Amino acid sequence: CASHEAATGDNSPLHF. The full variable domain, completed using reference TRBV28 and TRBJ1-6, is DVKVTQSSRYLVKRTGEKVFLECVQDMDHENMFWYRQDPGLGLRLIYFSYDVKMKEKGDIPEGYSVSREKKERFSLILESASTNQTSMYLCASHEAATGDNSPLHFGNGTRLTVT.

V and J are TRBV27 and TRBJ2-7, with D perhaps matching TRBD2 (6 bases). From germline, CDR1 is MNHEY and CDR2 SMNVEV (reference sequence). V lost 5 bases to trimming and J lost 3 bases, with 17 bases between them. The CDR3 runs 15 residues. This CDR3 reads CASSRTFRGGYEQYF. The CDR3 bases are TGTGCCAGCAGTAGGACTTTCCGGGGAGGCTACGAGCAGTACTTC.

This CDR3 reads CASSLGGWGSDVGSQHF. The CDR3 DNA reads TGTGCCAGCAGCTTAGGGGGATGGGGCTCTGACGTGGGATCCCAGCATTTT. J is TRBJ1-5 and V is TRBV7-9; a possible D gene is TRBD1 (5 bases). The CDR3 consists of 17 residues. The V and J ends lost 1 base and 11 bases respectively, with 24 bases between them. Germline V gene sequence: CDR1 SEHNR, CDR2 FQNEAQ (reference sequence).

J is TRBJ2-7 and V is TRBV28, with D tentatively TRBD2 (7 bases). The ends were cut back, 3 bases at V and 2 bases at J, with 14 bases in the middle. Germline V gene lookup returns CDR1 MDHEN and CDR2 SYDVKM. This CDR3 is 15 amino acids long. The CDR3 DNA reads TGTGCCAGCAGTTTTAGGGGGGGGGAGGCCTACGAGCAGTACTTC. Its protein is CASSFRGGEAYEQYF.

This chain joins TRBV28 and TRBJ2-7; D gene uncertain. V was trimmed by 3 bases and J by 2 bases, leaving 8 bases between them. Germline CDR1 reads MDHEN; CDR2 reads SYDVKM. This CDR3 comprises 13 residues. The CDR3 sequence: CASSFTNTYEQYF. Written as DNA, the CDR3 is TGTGCCAGCAGTTTTACAAATACCTACGAGCAGTACTTC.

The rearrangement uses TRBV27 and TRBJ2-5; perhaps TRBD1 as D (5 bases). The V end lost 3 bases, the J end lost 2 bases, and 22 bases lay between the germline ends. The CDR3 totals 18 residues. The germline CDR1 and CDR2 sequences are MNHEY and SMNVEV (reference sequence). The DNA of the CDR3 is TGTGCCAGCAGTTTCCTAGATTGGACAAGGTTGTGGCAAGAGACCCAGTACTTC. As protein: CASSFLDWTRLWQETQYF.

The chain couples TRBV15 to TRBJ2-7; the D gene is possibly TRBD2 (6 bases). The ends were cut back, 5 bases at V and 4 bases at J, with 9 bases in the middle. This CDR3 region has 12 residues. Germline V gene sequence: CDR1 LNHNV, CDR2 YYDKDF (reference sequence). The CDR3 protein is CATSWDFYEQYF. For the CDR3, the DNA is TGTGCCACCAGCTGGGACTTTTACGAGCAGTACTTC. The variable domain in full, with the rest retrieved from reference TRBV15 and TRBJ2-7, is DAMVIQNPRYQVTQFGKPVTLSCSQTLNHNVMYWYQQKSSQAPKLLFHYYDKDFNNEADTPDNFQSRRPNTSFCFLDIRSPGLGDTAMYLCATSWDFYEQYFGPGTRLTVT.

This clone was seen only a few times. The chain joins TRBV6-5 to TRBJ2-7; 8 positions agree with TRBD1. CDR3 length: 15 amino acids. In germline, CDR1 is MNHEY, CDR2 SVGAGI. V lost 2 bases and J lost 4; bases outside the gene matches: 7. In DNA, the CDR3 is TGTGCCAGCAGTTACGAGGGGACAGGAGCTTACGAGCAGTACTTC. Encoded protein: CASSYEGTGAYEQYF.

The CDR3 region has the DNA TGCGCCAGCAGCCAAGGCCCAGGGGTCTCCTACGAGCAGTACTTC. It specifies CASSQGPGVSYEQYF. V gene TRBV4-1 combines with J gene TRBJ2-7; tentatively, D is TRBD1 (6 bases). The germline V gene encodes CDR1 MGHRA and CDR2 YSYEKL. CDR3 size: 15 residues. V lost 1 base and J lost 0, with 10 bases in between.

A single count supports this clone. The chain employs TRBV9 and TRBJ2-7; TRBD1 matches at 9 bases. CDR3 length: 16 amino acids. Germline V lookup: CDR1 SGDLS, CDR2 YYNGEE. The J segment lost 5 bases and the V segment lost 4 bases, leaving 13 bases of the junction unmatched. The DNA for the CDR3 is TGTGCCAGCAGCATAAACCCTGGACAGGGGATCCACGAGCAGTACTTC. Its protein product is CASSINPGQGIHEQYF.

This clone is a singleton in its sample. This chain links TRBV4-1 with TRBJ2-2, with 8 bases matching TRBD2. CDR1 is MGHRA and CDR2 is YSYEKL in the germline V gene. V shed 2 bases, J shed 5 bases, and the junction held 7 bases outside the gene matches. The CDR3 is 16 residues long. In nucleotides, the CDR3 is TGCGCCAGCAGCCAATGGCCGGGGGGGTTTACCGGGGAGCTGTTTTTT. Translating it yields CASSQWPGGFTGELFF.

CDR3 nucleotides: TGTGCCATCAGTGACCCCAGGGTAAGCTCCTACGAGCAGTACTTC. Protein sequence: CAISDPRVSSYEQYF. The chain combines TRBV10-3 with TRBJ2-7, with D maybe TRBD1 (5 bases). CDR1 ENHRY and CDR2 SYGVKD come from the germline V gene. Trimming took off 3 bases at V and 0 bases at J, with 12 bases between the two ends. The CDR3 spans 15 residues.

V is TRBV12-5 and J is TRBJ2-7, with TRBD1 matching over 7 bases. Germline V gene lookup returns CDR1 LGHNT and CDR2 FRNRAP. This CDR3 has 11 residues. With 6 bases clipped from V and 5 bases from J, the junction kept 1 base outside the gene matches. The CDR3 coding sequence is TGTGCTAGTGGACAGGGGAACGAGCAGTACTTC. Translated: CASGQGNEQYF.

The rearrangement links TRBV2 to TRBJ1-4; unclear D gene. V was pared by 6 bases and J by 8 bases, with 19 bases between. There are 15 residues in the CDR3. Per the germline V gene, CDR1 is SNHLY and CDR2 is FYNNEI. CDR3 region: CASSEDAGKGEKLFF. CDR3 nucleotide sequence: TGTGCCAGCAGCGAGGACGCGGGGAAAGGGGAAAAACTGTTTTTT.

V usage is TRBV2 and J usage is TRBJ2-7, with D maybe TRBD1 (6 bases). The CDR3 length is 18 residues. Germline assignment: CDR1 SNHLY and CDR2 FYNNEI. V lost 2 bases, J lost 3 bases, and 23 bases lay in between. CDR3 amino acids: CASSEPAGVLSLNYEQYF. In DNA, the CDR3 is TGTGCCAGCAGTGAACCGGCAGGGGTTCTAAGCCTAAACTACGAGCAGTACTTC.

The chain uses TRBV28 and TRBJ1-2; D might be TRBD1 (6 bases). This CDR3 comprises 14 residues. Per germline, CDR1 MDHEN and CDR2 SYDVKM. Trimming left V 3 bases short and J 3 bases short, with 11 bases between. Here the CDR3 reads CASSLGEGDYGYTF. DNA of the CDR3: TGTGCCAGCAGTTTGGGGGAGGGGGACTATGGCTACACCTTC.

This sequence joins TRBV4-2 and TRBJ1-2; weak D call: TRBD1 (5 bases). This CDR3 has 15 residues. V was shortened by 3 bases and J by 4 bases, with 15 bases between the two germline ends. Germline CDR1 and CDR2: LGHNA and YNFKEQ. The DNA for the CDR3 is TGTGCCAGCAGCCAGGCCAGGGAGGTCTTCTATGGCTACACCTTC. This gives the protein CASSQAREVFYGYTF.

The chain employs TRBV28 and TRBJ2-7; 16 bases are shared with TRBD2. V was clipped by 7 bases and J by 5 bases; unmatched bases: 32. The CDR3 length is 24 residues. CDR1 and CDR2 (germline): MDHEN, SYDVKM. CDR3 coding DNA: TGTGCCAGCAACCCCCTAACCCTTACTATGGGACTAGCGGGAGGGGATAGAGGGGGACACGAGCAGTACTTC. It is translated as CASNPLTLTMGLAGGDRGGHEQYF.

This chain connects TRBV6-5 to TRBJ1-1, with D hard to call. The CDR3 contains 13 residues. V gave up 5 bases and J gave up 1 base, with 8 bases separating them. CDR1 is MNHEY, CDR2 SVGAGI, per germline. CDR3 coding DNA: TGTGCCAGCAGTCCCCGACAGAACACTGAAGCTTTCTTT. Translated, it gives CASSPRQNTEAFF.

The rearrangement joins TRBV27 to TRBJ1-1; D unclear. The V end lost 3 bases, the J end lost 2 bases, and 7 bases lay between the germline ends. CDR3 length: 13 amino acids. Germline CDR1 MNHEY, CDR2 SMNVEV (reference sequence). DNA of the CDR3: TGTGCCAGCAGTTTTCAGGAAAACACTGAAGCTTTCTTT. It is translated as CASSFQENTEAFF.

The gene calls are TRBV28 and TRBJ2-7, with 9 positions matching TRBD1. The CDR3 sequence is 14 residues long. Germline loops: CDR1 MDHEN, CDR2 SYDVKM. J was trimmed by 5 bases and V by 5 bases; bases with no gene match: 7. The CDR3 loop reads CASSPYTGGDEQYF. CDR3 nucleotides: TGTGCCAGCAGTCCCTACACAGGGGGCGACGAGCAGTACTTC.

The V call is TRBV4-1, the J call TRBJ1-2; tentative D call: TRBD1 (6 bases). Germline CDR1 reads MGHRA; CDR2 reads YSYEKL. CDR3 length: 15 residues. The V and J ends lost 3 bases and 0 bases respectively, with 11 bases between them. CDR3: CASSHPTGSNYGYTF. DNA of the CDR3: TGCGCCAGCAGCCACCCGACAGGTTCTAACTATGGCTACACCTTC.

A single count supports this clone. This chain joins TRBV28 and TRBJ2-5, with 7 bases lining up with TRBD2. Germline loops: CDR1 MDHEN, CDR2 SYDVKM. The CDR3 runs 16 residues. The V and J ends lost 5 bases and 6 bases, in that order; junction bases with no gene match: 15. The CDR3: CASSRGDYSPKKTQYF. The CDR3 DNA is TGTGCCAGCAGTCGCGGGGACTATTCCCCCAAGAAGACCCAGTACTTC.

V and J are TRBV15 and TRBJ2-7; possibly TRBD2 for D (5 bases). V was shortened by 1 base and J by 0 bases, with 13 bases between the two germline ends. Per germline, CDR1 LNHNV and CDR2 YYDKDF (reference sequence). The CDR3 runs 16 residues. This CDR3 is CATSRGSRGSSYEQYF. The CDR3 bases are TGTGCCACCAGCAGAGGGTCCAGAGGGAGCTCCTACGAGCAGTACTTC. Based on the CDR3 plus reference TRBV15 and TRBJ2-7, the full variable domain is DAMVIQNPRYQVTQFGKPVTLSCSQTLNHNVMYWYQQKSSQAPKLLFHYYDKDFNNEADTPDNFQSRRPNTSFCFLDIRSPGLGDTAMYLCATSRGSRGSSYEQYFGPGTRLTVT.

The chain combines TRBV30 with TRBJ1-2; 7 bases align to TRBD1. Trimming removed 4 bases from V and 0 bases from J; junction bases left unmatched: 8. The CDR3 consists of 15 residues. CDR1 is GTSNPN, CDR2 SVGIG, per germline (reference sequence). CDR3 amino acids: CAWTPPGTANYGYTF. In DNA, the CDR3 is TGTGCCTGGACTCCCCCAGGGACAGCTAACTATGGCTACACCTTC.

V gene TRBV4-1 combines with J gene TRBJ1-3; D remains ambiguous. Germline CDR1 MGHRA, CDR2 YSYEKL. Trimming removed 1 base from V and 10 bases from J, with 11 bases in between. The CDR3 has 13 residues. The CDR3 coding sequence is TGCGCCAGCAGCCAAGGACTCGGTGAAACCATATATTTT. Its protein product is CASSQGLGETIYF.

This clone has just one count. V and J are TRBV9 and TRBJ2-1; TRBD1 aligns across 7 bases. There are 17 residues in the CDR3. CDR1 and CDR2 from the germline V gene are SGDLS and YYNGEE. The V and J ends lost 4 bases and 1 base, in that order; junction bases with no gene match: 11. The CDR3: CASSKRQGSWSYNEQFF. The CDR3 DNA reads TGTGCCAGCAGCAAACGACAGGGTAGTTGGTCCTACAATGAGCAGTTCTTC.